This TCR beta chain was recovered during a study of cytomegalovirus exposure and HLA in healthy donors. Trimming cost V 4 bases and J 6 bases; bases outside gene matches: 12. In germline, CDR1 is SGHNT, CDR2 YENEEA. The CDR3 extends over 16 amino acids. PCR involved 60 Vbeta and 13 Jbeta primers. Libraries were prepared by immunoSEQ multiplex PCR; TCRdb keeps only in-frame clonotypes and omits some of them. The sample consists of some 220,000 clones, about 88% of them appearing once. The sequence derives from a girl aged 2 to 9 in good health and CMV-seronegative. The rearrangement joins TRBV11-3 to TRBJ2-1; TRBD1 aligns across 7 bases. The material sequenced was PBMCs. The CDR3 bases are TGTGCCAGCAGCTGGTCGGGACAGCGACGAGGCAATGAGCAGTTCTTC. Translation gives CASSWSGQRRGNEQFF.